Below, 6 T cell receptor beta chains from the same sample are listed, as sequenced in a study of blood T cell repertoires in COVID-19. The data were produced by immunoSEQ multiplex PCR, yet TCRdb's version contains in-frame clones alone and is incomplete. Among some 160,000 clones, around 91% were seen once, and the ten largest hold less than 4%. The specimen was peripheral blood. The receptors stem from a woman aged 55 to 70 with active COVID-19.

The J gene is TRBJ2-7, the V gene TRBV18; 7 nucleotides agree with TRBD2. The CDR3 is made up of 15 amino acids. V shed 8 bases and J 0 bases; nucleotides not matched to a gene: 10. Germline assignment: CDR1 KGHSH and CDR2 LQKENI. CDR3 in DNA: TGTGCCAGCCAAATTTCTAGCGGCGTCTCCTACGAGCAGTACTTC. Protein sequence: CASQISSGVSYEQYF.

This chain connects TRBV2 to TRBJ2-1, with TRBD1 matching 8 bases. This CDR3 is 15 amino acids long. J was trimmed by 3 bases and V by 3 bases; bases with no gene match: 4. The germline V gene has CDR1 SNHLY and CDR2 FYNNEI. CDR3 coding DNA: TGTGCCAGCAGTGAGAAGGGGACAGGCTACAATGAGCAGTTCTTC. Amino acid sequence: CASSEKGTGYNEQFF.

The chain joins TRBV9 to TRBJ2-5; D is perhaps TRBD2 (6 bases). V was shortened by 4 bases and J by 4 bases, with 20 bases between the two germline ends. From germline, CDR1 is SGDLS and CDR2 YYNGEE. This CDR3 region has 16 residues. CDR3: CASSLPTEAGGETQYF. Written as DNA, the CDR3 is TGTGCCAGCAGCCTCCCCACGGAGGCCGGGGGAGAGACCCAGTACTTC. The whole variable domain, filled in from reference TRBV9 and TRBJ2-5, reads DSGVTQTPKHLITATGQRVTLRCSPRSGDLSVYWYQQSLDQGLQFLIQYYNGEERAKGNILERFSAQQFPDLHSELNLSSLELGDSALYFCASSLPTEAGGETQYFGPGTRLLVL.

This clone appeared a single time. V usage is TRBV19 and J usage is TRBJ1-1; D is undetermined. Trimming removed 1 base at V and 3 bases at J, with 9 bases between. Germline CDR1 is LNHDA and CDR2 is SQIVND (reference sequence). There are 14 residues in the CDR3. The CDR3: CASSIGGADTEAFF. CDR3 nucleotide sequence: TGTGCCAGTAGTATAGGGGGAGCAGACACTGAAGCTTTCTTT.

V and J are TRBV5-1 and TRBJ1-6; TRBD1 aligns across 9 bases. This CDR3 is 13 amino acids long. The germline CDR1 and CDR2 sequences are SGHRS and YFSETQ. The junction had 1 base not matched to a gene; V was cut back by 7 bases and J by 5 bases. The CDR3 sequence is CASRDRDNSPLHF. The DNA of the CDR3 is TGCGCCAGCCGGGACAGGGATAATTCACCCCTCCACTTT.

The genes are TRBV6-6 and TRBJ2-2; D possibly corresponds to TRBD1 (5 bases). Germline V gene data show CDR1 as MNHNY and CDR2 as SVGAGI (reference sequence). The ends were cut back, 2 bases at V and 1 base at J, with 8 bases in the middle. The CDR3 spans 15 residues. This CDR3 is CASSYQDRNTGELFF. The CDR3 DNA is TGTGCCAGCAGTTACCAAGACAGGAACACCGGGGAGCTGTTTTTT.